What follows are 20 T cell receptor beta chains derived from one specimen sequenced in a study of Graves' ophthalmopathy and Graves' hyperthyroidism. Transcripts of RNA were the source for amplifying TCR beta CDR3 regions. The authors performed first-round RT-PCR with HTBI primers and then a second-round multiplex PCR. TCRdb analysed the multiplex PCR reads with MiXCR anew, one entry per CDR3 protein. The sample holds some 520,000 distinct CDR3 sequences, around 15% seen once. The material sequenced was blood. The receptors originated from a woman aged 25 to 39 with Graves' ophthalmopathy.

This clonotype was seen many times. This chain uses TRBV15 with TRBJ1-5; D gene ambiguous. Trimming left V 0 bases short and J 1 base short, with 7 bases between. Germline CDR1 and CDR2: LNHNV and YYDKDF (reference sequence). The CDR3 is 15 amino acids. As DNA, the CDR3 is TGTGCCACCAGCAGAGATGGCCACAGCAATCAGCCCCAGCATTTT. Its protein product is CATSRDGHSNQPQHF.

Of note for this clonotype: It may be a read error: a sequence one base away is much more abundant. This CDR3 fails to terminate in the conserved phenylalanine or tryptophan, so it likely reflects a read error. This chain connects TRBV4-2 to TRBJ2-7, with a possible D match to TRBD2 (7 bases). Trimming stripped 1 base from V and 7 bases from J, with 11 bases between. This CDR3 contains 13 residues. The germline gives CDR1 LGHNA, CDR2 YNFKEQ. Here the CDR3 reads CASSQVRGQEQYS. The CDR3 DNA follows: TGTGCCAGCAGCCAAGTGCGGGGGCAAGAGCAGTACTCC.

This clonotype appeared many times. V and J are TRBV20-1 and TRBJ1-2; D not certain. CDR1 and CDR2 from the germline V gene are DFQATT and SNEGSKA (reference sequence). Trimming took 3 bases from V and 0 from J, leaving 11 bases between them. This CDR3 is built from 14 residues. CDR3 region: CSASRGRANYGYTF. In DNA, the CDR3 is TGCAGTGCTAGTAGAGGTCGAGCTAACTATGGCTACACCTTC.

This clonotype has a count of ten or more. The rearrangement uses TRBV7-2 and TRBJ1-2; D is unresolved. Germline V gene lookup returns CDR1 SGHTA and CDR2 FQGNSA. V shed 5 bases and J shed 6 bases, with 10 bases lying between them. This CDR3 comprises 12 residues. The CDR3 region has the DNA TGTGCCAGCAGCCGGCCTTGGGATGGCTACACCTTC. Encoded protein: CASSRPWDGYTF.

This clonotype has at least ten counts. The rearrangement joins TRBV19 to TRBJ1-1, with 8 bases aligning to TRBD1. Germline V gene data show CDR1 as LNHDA and CDR2 as SQIVND (reference sequence). Trimming at V came to 6 bases and at J to 2 bases, leaving 5 bases not matched to a gene. This CDR3 comprises 14 residues. The CDR3 here is CASRSRGQNTEAFF. The CDR3 DNA reads as TGTGCCAGTAGGAGCAGGGGGCAAAACACTGAAGCTTTCTTT.

The sample holds one count of this clonotype. The rearrangement uses TRBV12-3 or TRBV12-4 and TRBJ2-7; D remains ambiguous. The V end lost 0 bases, the J end lost 2 bases, and 5 bases lay between the germline ends. CDR3 length equals 13 residues. In DNA, the CDR3 is TGTGCCAGCAGTTTAGCGACTGCCTACGAGCAGTACTTC. It encodes CASSLATAYEQYF.

The chain combines TRBV7-8 with TRBJ1-2; D ambiguous. The CDR3 has 16 amino acids. Germline values: CDR1 SGHVS, CDR2 FQNEAQ. V shed 1 base and J shed 4 bases, with 16 bases lying between them. The CDR3 loop is CASSLGGLEWGYGYTF. In DNA, the CDR3 is TGTGCCAGCAGCTTAGGCGGCCTCGAGTGGGGCTATGGCTACACCTTC.

The sample holds many counts of this clonotype. This chain uses TRBV7-9 with TRBJ1-1; D is possibly TRBD1 (5 bases). This CDR3 spans 15 amino acids. Germline CDR1 and CDR2: SEHNR and FQNEAQ (reference sequence). V was cut by 0 bases and J by 7 bases, with 15 bases left in between. The CDR3 DNA sequence: TGTGCCAGCAGCTTAGCGCGTACAGGAACGGGTGAAGCTTTCTTT. It encodes CASSLARTGTGEAFF.

This clonotype was counted ten times or more. V is TRBV28 and J is TRBJ2-2, with 10 bases that match TRBD1. Germline trimming cut 7 bases from V and 5 bases from J; bases unmatched to any gene: 7. The germline gives CDR1 MDHEN, CDR2 SYDVKM. The CDR3 is made up of 15 amino acids. The CDR3 here is CASTLGTGETGELFF. CDR3 nucleotides: TGTGCCAGCACCCTAGGGACAGGGGAAACCGGGGAGCTGTTTTTT.

The genes are TRBV5-6 and TRBJ2-5, with TRBD1 as a possible D gene (7 bases). CDR1 SGHDT and CDR2 YYEEEE come from the germline V gene. This CDR3 comprises 15 residues. V gave up 2 bases and J gave up 3 bases, with 14 bases separating them. The DNA of the CDR3 is TGTGCCAGCAGCTTTTACAGGGGAGGAGAAGAGACCCAGTACTTC. Amino acids: CASSFYRGGEETQYF.

This clonotype occurred once. A clone one base away is much larger, so this may be a read error. The rearrangement joins TRBV28 to TRBJ1-2; D is undetermined. The CDR3 totals 14 residues. Deletions cut 3 bases from V and 3 bases from J, with 11 bases between. From germline, CDR1 is MDHEN and CDR2 SYDVKM. CDR3 nucleotides: TGTGCCAGCAGTTTCCCCAGGTATCACTATGGCTACACCTTC. It encodes CASSFPRYHYGYTF.

Comments on this clonotype: This may be a read error: a much more frequent sequence differs by one nucleotide. V and J are TRBV5-1 and TRBJ1-1, with D perhaps matching TRBD1 (6 bases). Per the germline V gene, CDR1 is SGHRS and CDR2 is YFSETQ. CDR3 length: 14 amino acids. This chain's CDR3 is CACSLDSPQTEAFF. The CDR3 nucleotides read TGCGCCTGCAGCTTGGACAGTCCGCAGACTGAAGCTTTCTTT.

This clonotype was detected ten times or more. V is TRBV6-5 and J is TRBJ1-6; maybe TRBD1 (5 bases). The V and J ends lost 0 bases and 10 bases respectively, with 10 bases between them. CDR3 length: 14 residues. The germline V gene has CDR1 MNHEY and CDR2 SVGAGI. DNA of the CDR3: TGTGCCAGCAGTTACTCTCAGGGTGGGTCACCCCTCCACTTT. This codes for CASSYSQGGSPLHF.

This clonotype was seen ten or more times. The chain employs TRBV12-3 or TRBV12-4 and TRBJ1-1; D is possibly TRBD1 (6 bases). V was trimmed by 1 base and J by 1 base, leaving 13 bases between them. This CDR3 contains 16 residues. CDR3 in DNA: TGTGCCAGCAGTTTAGGCCCGGGGGGCGCGAACACTGAAGCTTTCTTT. It specifies CASSLGPGGANTEAFF.

This clonotype was recorded many times. This CDR3 reads CASSTGQGARGNTIYF. The CDR3 bases are TGCGCCAGCAGCACGGGACAGGGGGCGCGAGGAAACACCATATATTTT. The chain links TRBV5-1 to TRBJ1-3, with TRBD1 matching over 12 bases. Trimming cost V 4 bases and J 4 bases; bases outside gene matches: 6. CDR3 length: 16 amino acids. Germline V CDR1 and CDR2: SGHRS, YFSETQ. Full variable domain (rest looked up from reference TRBV5-1 and TRBJ1-3): KAGVTQTPRYLIKTRGQQVTLSCSPISGHRSVSWYQQTPGQGLQFLFEYFSETQRNKGNFPGRFSGRQFSNSRSEMNVSTLELGDSALYLCASSTGQGARGNTIYFGEGSWLTVV.

As for this clonotype: A read error is possible here, since a much larger clone lies one base away. This chain uses TRBV15 with TRBJ2-2, with D possibly being TRBD2 (5 bases). Germline-derived CDR1 and CDR2 are LNHNV and YYDKDF (reference sequence). This CDR3 is built from 13 residues. The CDR3 sequence is CATSRGGTGELCF. The CDR3 DNA follows: TGTGCCACCAGCCGCGGCGGAACCGGGGAGCTGTGTTTT.

This clonotype was detected ten times or more. V usage is TRBV5-1 and J usage is TRBJ2-7, with a possible D match to TRBD1 (5 bases). V lost 4 bases and J lost 5, with 10 bases in between. The CDR3 is made up of 12 amino acids. Germline V gives CDR1 SGHRS, CDR2 YFSETQ. The CDR3 DNA reads as TGCGCCAGCAGCGCCGACAGCAACGAGCAGTACTTC. This translates into CASSADSNEQYF.

This clonotype was detected ten times or more. The chain joins TRBV7-9 to TRBJ1-1; maybe TRBD1 (5 bases). Trimming stripped 0 bases from V and 8 bases from J, with 16 bases between. There are 15 residues in the CDR3. Germline V gene sequence: CDR1 SEHNR, CDR2 FQNEAQ (reference sequence). CDR3 nucleotides: TGTGCCAGCAGCTTAGCAAATGGGGCAGCCGGGGAAGCTTTCTTT. This sequence encodes CASSLANGAAGEAFF.

This clonotype was seen repeatedly, ten times or more. The chain employs TRBV28 and TRBJ2-7; D possibly corresponds to TRBD2 (5 bases). Trimming took off 5 bases at V and 9 bases at J, with 14 bases between the two ends. Germline V gives CDR1 MDHEN, CDR2 SYDVKM. CDR3 size: 12 residues. The CDR3 DNA reads TGTGCCAGCAGTACGCCCAGCGGCGCGCAGTACTTC. This translates into CASSTPSGAQYF.

This clonotype was seen repeatedly, ten times or more. The gene calls are TRBV9 and TRBJ1-2; the match to TRBD1 covers 9 bases. The CDR3 has 13 residues. Germline V gives CDR1 SGDLS, CDR2 YYNGEE. V was pared by 4 bases and J by 11 bases, with 9 bases of the junction left unmatched. The DNA for the CDR3 is TGTGCCAGCAGCCTCCGACAGGGGGACAGGTACACCTTC. This sequence encodes CASSLRQGDRYTF.